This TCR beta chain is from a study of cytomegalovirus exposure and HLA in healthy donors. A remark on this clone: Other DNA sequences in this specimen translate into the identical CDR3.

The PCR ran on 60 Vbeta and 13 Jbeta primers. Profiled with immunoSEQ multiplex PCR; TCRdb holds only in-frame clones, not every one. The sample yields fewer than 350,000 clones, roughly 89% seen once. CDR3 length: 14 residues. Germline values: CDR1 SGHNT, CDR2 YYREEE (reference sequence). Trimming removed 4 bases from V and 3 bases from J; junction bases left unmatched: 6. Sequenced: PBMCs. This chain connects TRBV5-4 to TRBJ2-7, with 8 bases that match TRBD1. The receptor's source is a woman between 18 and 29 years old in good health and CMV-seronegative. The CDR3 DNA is TGTGCCAGCAGCCCCGGACAGGGTGGCTACGAGCAGTACTTC. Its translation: CASSPGQGGYEQYF.